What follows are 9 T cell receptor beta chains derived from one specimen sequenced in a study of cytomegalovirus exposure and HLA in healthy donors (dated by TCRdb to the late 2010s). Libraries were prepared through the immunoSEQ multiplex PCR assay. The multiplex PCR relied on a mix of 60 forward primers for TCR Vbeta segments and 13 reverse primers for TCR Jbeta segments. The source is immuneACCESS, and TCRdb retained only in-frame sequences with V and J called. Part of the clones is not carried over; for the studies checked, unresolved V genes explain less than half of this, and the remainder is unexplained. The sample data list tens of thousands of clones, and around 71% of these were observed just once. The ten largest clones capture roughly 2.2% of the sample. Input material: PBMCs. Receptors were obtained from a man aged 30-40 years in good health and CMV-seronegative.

The CDR3 nucleotides read TGTGCCAGCAGCCCGACAGGGATAACTGAAGCTTTCTTT. It is translated as CASSPTGITEAFF. V usage is TRBV6-1 and J usage is TRBJ1-1, with TRBD1 matching over 7 bases. The ends lost 6 bases at V and 5 bases at J; junction bases unmatched: 6. The CDR3 loop spans 13 amino acids. The germline gives CDR1 MNHNS, CDR2 SASEGT.

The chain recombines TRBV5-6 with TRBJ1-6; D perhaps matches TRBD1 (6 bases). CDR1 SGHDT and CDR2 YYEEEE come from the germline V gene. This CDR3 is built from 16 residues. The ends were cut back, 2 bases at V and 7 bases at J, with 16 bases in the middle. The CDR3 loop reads CASSLLTGTGNSPLHF. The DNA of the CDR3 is TGTGCCAGCAGCTTATTAACAGGGACGGGGAATTCACCCCTCCACTTT. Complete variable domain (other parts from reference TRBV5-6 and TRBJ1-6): DAGVTQSPTHLIKTRGQQVTLRCSPKSGHDTVSWYQQALGQGPQFIFQYYEEEERQRGNFPDRFSGHQFPNYSSELNVNALLLGDSALYLCASSLLTGTGNSPLHFGNGTRLTVT.

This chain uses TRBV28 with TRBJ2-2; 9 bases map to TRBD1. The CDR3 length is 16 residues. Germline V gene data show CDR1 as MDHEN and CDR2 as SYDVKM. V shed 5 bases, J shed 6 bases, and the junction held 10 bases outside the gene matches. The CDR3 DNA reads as TGTGCCAGCAGTCCTACCGGGACAGGGCGCGCCGGGGAGCTGTTTTTT. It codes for CASSPTGTGRAGELFF. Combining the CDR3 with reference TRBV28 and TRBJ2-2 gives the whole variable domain DVKVTQSSRYLVKRTGEKVFLECVQDMDHENMFWYRQDPGLGLRLIYFSYDVKMKEKGDIPEGYSVSREKKERFSLILESASTNQTSMYLCASSPTGTGRAGELFFGEGSRLTVL.

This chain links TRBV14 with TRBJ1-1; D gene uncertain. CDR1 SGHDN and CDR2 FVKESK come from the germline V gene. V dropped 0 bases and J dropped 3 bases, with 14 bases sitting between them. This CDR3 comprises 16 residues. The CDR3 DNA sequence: TGTGCCAGCAGCCAAGAACGAGGGAAGTACGACACTGAAGCTTTCTTT. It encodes CASSQERGKYDTEAFF.

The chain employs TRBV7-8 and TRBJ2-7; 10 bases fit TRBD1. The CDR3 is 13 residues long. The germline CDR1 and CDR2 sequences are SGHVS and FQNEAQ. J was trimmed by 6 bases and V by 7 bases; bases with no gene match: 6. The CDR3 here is CASTLRTGGEQYF. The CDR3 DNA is TGTGCCAGCACCCTGCGGACAGGGGGCGAGCAGTACTTC.

The CDR3 DNA is TGTGCCAGCAGTGAGACTAGCGGGAGTACAGATACGCAGTATTTT. This sequence encodes CASSETSGSTDTQYF. The J gene is TRBJ2-3, the V gene TRBV2; 12 nucleotides match TRBD2. The trim removed 3 bases at V and 3 bases at J, leaving 1 base unmatched. The CDR3 totals 15 residues. In germline, CDR1 is SNHLY, CDR2 FYNNEI.

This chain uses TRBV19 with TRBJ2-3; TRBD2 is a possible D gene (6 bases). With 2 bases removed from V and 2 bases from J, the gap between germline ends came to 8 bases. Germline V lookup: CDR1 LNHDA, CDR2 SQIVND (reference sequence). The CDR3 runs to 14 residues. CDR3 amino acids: CASSILADTDTQYF. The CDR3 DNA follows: TGTGCCAGTAGTATATTAGCGGACACAGATACGCAGTATTTT.

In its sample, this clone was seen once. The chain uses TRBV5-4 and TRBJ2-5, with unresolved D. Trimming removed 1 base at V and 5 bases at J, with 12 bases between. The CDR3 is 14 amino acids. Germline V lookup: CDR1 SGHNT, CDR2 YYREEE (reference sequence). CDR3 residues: CASSLRASPETQYF. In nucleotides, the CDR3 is TGTGCCAGCAGCTTGAGAGCGTCCCCGGAGACCCAGTACTTC.

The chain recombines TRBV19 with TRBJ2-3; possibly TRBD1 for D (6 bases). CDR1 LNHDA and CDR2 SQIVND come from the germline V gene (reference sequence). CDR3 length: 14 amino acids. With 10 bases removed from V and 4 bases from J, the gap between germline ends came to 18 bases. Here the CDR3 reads CATRSDSTPDTQYF. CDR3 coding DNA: TGTGCCACCCGATCGGACAGCACTCCAGATACGCAGTATTTT.